This T cell receptor beta chain derives from a study of blood T cell repertoires in COVID-19. Study as a whole: The origin of the acute and convalescent COVID-19 samples was the United States, Italy and Spain.

This CDR3 is 17 amino acids long. Trimming stripped 0 bases from V and 1 base from J, with 10 bases between. Germline assignment: CDR1 KGHSH and CDR2 LQKENI. In the authors' methods: Researchers report that nucleated cell counts were estimated from reference gene primer amplification. Using immunoSEQ multiplex PCR, the repertoire was profiled, and TCRdb retains in-frame clones only, with some absent. V and J calls and clone size come straight from that table; D and trimming were deduced from the DNA. This table holds tens of thousands of clones, roughly 86% found once. This rearrangement joins TRBV18 to TRBJ2-6, with a possible D match to TRBD2 (6 bases). The source is a woman of 80 years or more in a cohort sampled during active or convalescent COVID-19. Sequenced sample: peripheral blood. CDR3: CASSPPGLLSGANVLTF. The CDR3 region has the DNA TGTGCCAGCTCACCACCGGGACTGCTTTCTGGGGCCAACGTCCTGACTTTC.